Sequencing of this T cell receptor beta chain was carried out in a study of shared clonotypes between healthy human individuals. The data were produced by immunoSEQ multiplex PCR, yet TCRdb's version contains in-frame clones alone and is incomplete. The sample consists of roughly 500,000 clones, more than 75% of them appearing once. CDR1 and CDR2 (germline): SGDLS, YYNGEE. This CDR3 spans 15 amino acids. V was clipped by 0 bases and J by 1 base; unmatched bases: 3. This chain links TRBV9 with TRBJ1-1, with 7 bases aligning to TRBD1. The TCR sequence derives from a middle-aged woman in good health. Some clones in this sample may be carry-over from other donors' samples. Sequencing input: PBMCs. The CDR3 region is CASSVGGQPNTEAFF. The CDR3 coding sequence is TGTGCCAGCAGCGTAGGGGGACAGCCGAACACTGAAGCTTTCTTT. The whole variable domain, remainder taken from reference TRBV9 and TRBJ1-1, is DSGVTQTPKHLITATGQRVTLRCSPRSGDLSVYWYQQSLDQGLQFLIQYYNGEERAKGNILERFSAQQFPDLHSELNLSSLELGDSALYFCASSVGGQPNTEAFFGQGTRLTVV.